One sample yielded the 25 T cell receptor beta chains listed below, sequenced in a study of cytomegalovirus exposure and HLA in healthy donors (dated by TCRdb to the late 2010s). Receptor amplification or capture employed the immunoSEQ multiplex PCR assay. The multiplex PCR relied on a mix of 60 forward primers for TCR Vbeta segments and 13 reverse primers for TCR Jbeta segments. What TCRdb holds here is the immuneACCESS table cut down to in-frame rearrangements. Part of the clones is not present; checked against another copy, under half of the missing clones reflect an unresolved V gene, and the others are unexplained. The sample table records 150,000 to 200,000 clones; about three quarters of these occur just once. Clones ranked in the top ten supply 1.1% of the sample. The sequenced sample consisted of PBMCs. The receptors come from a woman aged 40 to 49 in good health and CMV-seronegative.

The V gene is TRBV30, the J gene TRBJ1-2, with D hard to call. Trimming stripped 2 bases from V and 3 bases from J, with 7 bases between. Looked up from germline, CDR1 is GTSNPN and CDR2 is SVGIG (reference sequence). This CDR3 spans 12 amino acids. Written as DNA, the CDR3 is TGTGCCTGGAGTAACGCAGACTATGGCTACACCTTC. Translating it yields CAWSNADYGYTF.

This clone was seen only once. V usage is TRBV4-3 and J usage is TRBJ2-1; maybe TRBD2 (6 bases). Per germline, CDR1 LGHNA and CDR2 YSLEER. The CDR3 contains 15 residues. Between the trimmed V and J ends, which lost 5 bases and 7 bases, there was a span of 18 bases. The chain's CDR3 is CASSYLKGGVNEQFF. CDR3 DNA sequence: TGCGCCAGCAGCTACTTAAAGGGAGGAGTGAATGAGCAGTTCTTC.

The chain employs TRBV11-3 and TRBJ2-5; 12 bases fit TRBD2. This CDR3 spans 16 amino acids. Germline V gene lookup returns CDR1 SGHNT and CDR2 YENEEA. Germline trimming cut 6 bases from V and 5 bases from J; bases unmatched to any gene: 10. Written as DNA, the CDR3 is TGTGCCAGCAGTCAGACTAGCGGGGGACTGGGGGAGACCCAGTACTTC. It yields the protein CASSQTSGGLGETQYF.

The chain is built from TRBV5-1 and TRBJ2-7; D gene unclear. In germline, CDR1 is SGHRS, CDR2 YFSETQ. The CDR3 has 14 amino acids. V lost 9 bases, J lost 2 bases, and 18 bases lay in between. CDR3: CATAISFEAYEQYF. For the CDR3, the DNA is TGCGCCACCGCCATCTCGTTCGAGGCCTACGAGCAGTACTTC.

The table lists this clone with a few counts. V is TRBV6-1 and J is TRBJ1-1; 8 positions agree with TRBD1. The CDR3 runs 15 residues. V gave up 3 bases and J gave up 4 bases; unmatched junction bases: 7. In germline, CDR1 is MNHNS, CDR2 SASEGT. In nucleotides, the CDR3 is TGTGCCAGCAGTGAGTTGGACAGGGCGGGCACTGAAGCTTTCTTT. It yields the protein CASSELDRAGTEAFF.

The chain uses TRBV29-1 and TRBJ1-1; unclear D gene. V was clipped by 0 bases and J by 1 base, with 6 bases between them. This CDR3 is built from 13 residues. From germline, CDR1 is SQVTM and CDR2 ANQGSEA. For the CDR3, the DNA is TGCAGCGTTGAAGAACCCAGGAACACTGAAGCTTTCTTT. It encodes CSVEEPRNTEAFF.

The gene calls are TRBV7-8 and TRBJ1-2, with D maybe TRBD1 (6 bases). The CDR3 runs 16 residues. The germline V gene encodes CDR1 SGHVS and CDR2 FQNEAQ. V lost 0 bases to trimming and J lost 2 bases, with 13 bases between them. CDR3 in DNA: TGTGCCAGCAGCTTAGCGCAGCGGACAGAAAACTATGGCTACACCTTC. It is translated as CASSLAQRTENYGYTF.

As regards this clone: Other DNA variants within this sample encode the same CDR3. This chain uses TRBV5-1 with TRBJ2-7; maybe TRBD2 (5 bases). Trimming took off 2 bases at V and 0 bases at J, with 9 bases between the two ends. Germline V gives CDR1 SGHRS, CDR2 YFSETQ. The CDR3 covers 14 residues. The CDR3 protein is CASSLSGSSYEQYV. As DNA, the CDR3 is TGCGCCAGCAGCTTATCGGGGAGCTCCTACGAGCAGTACGTC.

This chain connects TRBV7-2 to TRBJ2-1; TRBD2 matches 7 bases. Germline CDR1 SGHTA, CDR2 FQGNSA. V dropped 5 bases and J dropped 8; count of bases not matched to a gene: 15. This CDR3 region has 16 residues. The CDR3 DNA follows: TGTGCCAGCAGCCCACGGGGAGGGGACTGGGCCTATGAGCAGTTCTTC. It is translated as CASSPRGGDWAYEQFF.

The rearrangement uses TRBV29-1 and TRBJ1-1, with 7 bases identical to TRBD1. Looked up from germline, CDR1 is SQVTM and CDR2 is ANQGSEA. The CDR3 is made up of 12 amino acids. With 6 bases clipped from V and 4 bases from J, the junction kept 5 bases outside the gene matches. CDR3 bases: TGCAGCGTGGGGGCAGGGGGCACTGAAGCTTTCTTT. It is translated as CSVGAGGTEAFF. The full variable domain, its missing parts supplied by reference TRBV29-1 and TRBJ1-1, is SAVISQKPSRDICQRGTSLTIQCQVDSQVTMMFWYRQQPGQSLTLIATANQGSEATYESGFVIDKFPISRPNLTFSTLTVSNMSPEDSSIYLCSVGAGGTEAFFGQGTRLTVV.

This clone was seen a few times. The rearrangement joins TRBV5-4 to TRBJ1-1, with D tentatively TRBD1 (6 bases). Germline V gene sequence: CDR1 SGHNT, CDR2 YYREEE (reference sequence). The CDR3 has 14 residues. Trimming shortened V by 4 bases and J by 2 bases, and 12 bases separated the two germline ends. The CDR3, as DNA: TGTGCCAGCAGCGCCAAGGGGGAAAACACTGAAGCTTTCTTT. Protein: CASSAKGENTEAFF.

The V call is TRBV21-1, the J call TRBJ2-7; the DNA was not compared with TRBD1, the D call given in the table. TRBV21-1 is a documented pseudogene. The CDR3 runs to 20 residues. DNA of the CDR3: TGTGCCAGCAGCAAACCGCTTGAACGACCCGACAGGGAAAGCTCCTACGAGCAGTACGTC. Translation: CASSKPLERPDRESSYEQYV.

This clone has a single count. The CDR3 region has the DNA TGTGCCAGCAAAGGAGAACTCTACAATGAGCAGTTCTTC. It specifies CASKGELYNEQFF. The V call is TRBV2, the J call TRBJ2-1, with D uncertain. Trimming pared 7 bases from V and 3 bases from J, leaving 10 bases between. The CDR3 runs to 13 residues. Germline V gene lookup returns CDR1 SNHLY and CDR2 FYNNEI.

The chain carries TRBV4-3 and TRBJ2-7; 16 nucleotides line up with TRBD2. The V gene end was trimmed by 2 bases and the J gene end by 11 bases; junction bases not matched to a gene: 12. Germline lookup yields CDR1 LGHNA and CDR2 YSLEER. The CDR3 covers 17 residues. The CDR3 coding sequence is TGCGCCAGCAGCCAAAATAGGAAACCGGGACTAGCGGGAGGGAAGTACTTC. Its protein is CASSQNRKPGLAGGKYF.

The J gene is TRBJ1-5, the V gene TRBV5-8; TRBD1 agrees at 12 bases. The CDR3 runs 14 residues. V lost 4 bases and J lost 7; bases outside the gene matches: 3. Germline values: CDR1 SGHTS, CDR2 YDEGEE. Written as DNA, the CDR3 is TGTGCCAGCAGCGGGACAGGGGGCGGACAGCCCCAGCATTTT. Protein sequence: CASSGTGGGQPQHF.

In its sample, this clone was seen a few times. CDR3 in amino acids: CASSPNGVTAGNTIYF. The CDR3 DNA reads TGTGCCAGCTCACCAAACGGGGTGACCGCAGGAAACACCATATATTTT. The V gene is TRBV18, the J gene TRBJ1-3, with unresolved D. CDR3 length equals 16 residues. V was clipped by 2 bases and J by 4 bases, with 15 bases between them. Germline assignment: CDR1 KGHSH and CDR2 LQKENI.

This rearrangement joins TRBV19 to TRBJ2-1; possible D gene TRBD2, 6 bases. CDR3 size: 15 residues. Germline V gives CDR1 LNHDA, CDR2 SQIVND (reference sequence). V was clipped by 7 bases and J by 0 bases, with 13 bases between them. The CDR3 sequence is CASTLAMGSYNEQFF. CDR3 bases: TGTGCCAGTACCCTAGCGATGGGCTCCTACAATGAGCAGTTCTTC.

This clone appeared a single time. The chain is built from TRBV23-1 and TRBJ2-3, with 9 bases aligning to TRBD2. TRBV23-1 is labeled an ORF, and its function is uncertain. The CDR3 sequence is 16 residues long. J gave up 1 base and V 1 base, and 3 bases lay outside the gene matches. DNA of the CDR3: TGCGCCAGCAGTCAATGTGCGGGAGGGCGCACAGATACGCAGTATTTT. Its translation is CASSQCAGGRTDTQYF.

This CDR3 reads CASSIEASTRANYGYTF. CDR3 bases: TGTGCCAGTAGTATAGAAGCGAGTACAAGAGCTAACTATGGCTACACCTTC. This chain links TRBV19 with TRBJ1-2; D remains ambiguous. Germline assignment: CDR1 LNHDA and CDR2 SQIVND (reference sequence). The CDR3 consists of 17 residues. The V and J ends lost 0 bases and 0 bases respectively, with 14 bases between them.

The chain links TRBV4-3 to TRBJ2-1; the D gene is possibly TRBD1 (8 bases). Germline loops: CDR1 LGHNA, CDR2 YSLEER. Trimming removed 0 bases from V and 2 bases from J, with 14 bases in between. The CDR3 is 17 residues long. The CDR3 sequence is CASSQEGGTGPYNEQFF. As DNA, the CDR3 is TGCGCCAGCAGCCAAGAGGGAGGGACAGGCCCCTACAATGAGCAGTTCTTC.

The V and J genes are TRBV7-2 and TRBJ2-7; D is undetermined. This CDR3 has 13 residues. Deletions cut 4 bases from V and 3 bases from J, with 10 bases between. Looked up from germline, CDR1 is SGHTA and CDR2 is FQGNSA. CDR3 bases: TGTGCCAGCAGCTATACGGGTTTCTACGAGCAGTACGTC. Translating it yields CASSYTGFYEQYV.

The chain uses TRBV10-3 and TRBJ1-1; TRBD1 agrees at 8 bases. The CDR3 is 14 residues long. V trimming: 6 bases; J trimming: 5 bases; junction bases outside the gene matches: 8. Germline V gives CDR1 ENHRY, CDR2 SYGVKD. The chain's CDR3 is CAIRATGERTEAFF. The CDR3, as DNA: TGTGCCATCAGGGCGACAGGGGAGAGGACTGAAGCTTTCTTT.

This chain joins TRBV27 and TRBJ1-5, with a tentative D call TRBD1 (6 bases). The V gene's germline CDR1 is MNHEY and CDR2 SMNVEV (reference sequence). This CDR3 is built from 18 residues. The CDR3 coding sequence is TGTGTGCGGGGCAGTTTGGGGTGGGGGGGCCGTGTCAATCAGCCCCAGCATTTT. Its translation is CVRGSLGWGGRVNQPQHF.

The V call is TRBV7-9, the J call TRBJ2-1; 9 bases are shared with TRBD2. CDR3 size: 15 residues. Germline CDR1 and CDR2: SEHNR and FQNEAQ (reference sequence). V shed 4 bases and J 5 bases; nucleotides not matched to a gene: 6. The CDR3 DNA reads TGTGCCAGCAGCTCTTGGACTAGCGACCACAATGAGCAGTTCTTC. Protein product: CASSSWTSDHNEQFF.

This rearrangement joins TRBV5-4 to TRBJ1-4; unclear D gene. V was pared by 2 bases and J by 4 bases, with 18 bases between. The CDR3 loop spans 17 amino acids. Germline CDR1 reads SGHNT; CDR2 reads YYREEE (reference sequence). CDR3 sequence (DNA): TGTGCCAGCAGCTTTTTCGACGTCGGGTTGATTAATGAAAAACTGTTTTTT. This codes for CASSFFDVGLINEKLFF.